A single T cell receptor beta chain is shown here with its context. This specimen belongs to a study of control samples from healthy donors and cancer patients. The method was immunoSEQ multiplex PCR; TCRdb's version includes in-frame clones alone and lacks a portion of them. The sample shows about 96,000 clones, roughly 93% of them seen only once. This CDR3 contains 13 residues. In germline, CDR1 is SEHNR, CDR2 FQNEAQ (reference sequence). Trimming took off 8 bases at V and 2 bases at J, with 12 bases between the two ends. Sequencing was performed on blood. The chain links TRBV7-9 to TRBJ2-5; a weak D match, TRBD1 (5 bases). The source is a man between 18 and 29 years old in good health. CDR3 sequence reads: CASGRRGQETQYF. The CDR3 DNA reads TGTGCCAGCGGTCGAAGGGGTCAAGAGACCCAGTACTTC.